This T cell receptor beta chain was sequenced in a study of T cells in Graves' hyperthyroidism and ophthalmopathy. Study in general: It was at initial diagnosis, before any treatment, that peripheral blood was collected.

General study results and limits: Stable hyperthyroidism was separated from ophthalmopathy by a model based on 13 V-J features. The model anticipated ophthalmopathy a median approximately 6.7 months pre-onset.

In this sample, this clonotype turned up many times. Its cognate antigen is unknown. CDR3 size: 14 residues. Germline CDR1 reads SGHTA; CDR2 reads FQGNSA. V lost 5 bases to trimming and J lost 1 base, with 12 bases between them. TCR beta CDR3 sequences were amplified from RNA transcripts. A first-round RT-PCR of the TCR CDR3 used the HTBI primer set. TCRdb reanalysed the multiplex PCR reads using MiXCR and keeps one entry per CDR3 protein. The sample includes 600,000 to 700,000 distinct CDR3 sequences, roughly 15% of them seen just once. Diagnosis rested on symptoms, serum thyroxine and TRAb, thyroid ultrasound, and orbital computed tomography.

The sample consisted of blood. The V and J genes are TRBV7-2 and TRBJ2-7, with D possibly being TRBD1 (6 bases). The sequence was obtained from a woman in her thirties or forties with Graves' ophthalmopathy. CDR3 protein: CASSANRASYEQYF. CDR3 sequence (DNA): TGTGCCAGCAGCGCGAACAGGGCATCCTACGAGCAGTACTTC. Looking up the rest from reference TRBV7-2 and TRBJ2-7 gives the full variable domain: GAGVSQSPSNKVTEKGKDVELRCDPISGHTALYWYRQSLGQGLEFLIYFQGNSAPDKSGLPSDRFSAERTGGSVSTLTIQRTQQEDSAVYLCASSANRASYEQYFGPGTRLTVT.